A single sample is the source of the 24 T cell receptor beta chains below, sequenced in a study of blood T cell repertoires in COVID-19. The repertoire was sequenced with immunoSEQ multiplex PCR; TCRdb's copy has only in-frame clones and lacks some. This table holds some 250,000 clones, around 89% found once. Input material: PBMCs or T cells enriched from blood (not recorded which). These receptors were obtained from a man aged 35 to 55 who had recovered from COVID-19.

The rearrangement joins TRBV3-1 (or the pseudogene TRBV3-2) to TRBJ1-2, with 7 positions matching TRBD1. Germline CDR1 LGHDT, CDR2 YNNKEL (reference sequence). After removal of 4 bases from V and 2 bases from J, the junction contained 4 bases not matched to a gene. This CDR3 has 14 amino acids. The CDR3 reads CASSPSTGNYGYTF. CDR3 DNA: TGTGCCAGCAGCCCGTCGACAGGGAACTATGGCTACACCTTC.

Details on this clone: Other DNA sequences in this sample translate to the same CDR3. This chain links TRBV18 with TRBJ2-7, with 7 bases fitting TRBD2. This CDR3 contains 13 residues. CDR1 is KGHSH, CDR2 LQKENI, per germline. After removal of 3 bases from V and 2 bases from J, the junction contained 1 base not matched to a gene. The CDR3 bases are TGTGCCAGCTCACCCGGGACTACCTACGAGCAGTACTTC. Protein sequence: CASSPGTTYEQYF.

The chain joins TRBV5-1 to TRBJ2-3, with 12 bases that match TRBD1. V shed 1 base and J 4 bases; nucleotides not matched to a gene: 4. Germline-derived CDR1 and CDR2 are SGHRS and YFSETQ. CDR3 length equals 16 residues. CDR3 bases: TGCGCCAGCAGCTTGATGGGACAGGGGGCCCCAGATACGCAGTATTTT. It specifies CASSLMGQGAPDTQYF.

This chain links TRBV9 with TRBJ1-3, with 7 nucleotides matching TRBD1. Losses at the gene ends were 4 bases for V and 5 bases for J; bases not matched to a gene: 6. The V gene's germline CDR1 is SGDLS and CDR2 YYNGEE. The CDR3 is made up of 14 amino acids. Here the CDR3 DNA reads TGTGCCAGCAGCAGCCGGGACAGCAGAAACACCATATATTTT. This sequence encodes CASSSRDSRNTIYF. Complete variable domain (other parts from reference TRBV9 and TRBJ1-3): DSGVTQTPKHLITATGQRVTLRCSPRSGDLSVYWYQQSLDQGLQFLIQYYNGEERAKGNILERFSAQQFPDLHSELNLSSLELGDSALYFCASSSRDSRNTIYFGEGSWLTVV.

This clone was seen once. The V gene is TRBV5-5, the J gene TRBJ1-2; 7 nucleotides align to TRBD1. The CDR3 is 15 amino acids. The germline V gene encodes CDR1 SGHKS and CDR2 YYEKEE (reference sequence). The junction had 6 bases not matched to a gene; V was cut back by 2 bases and J by 2 bases. In DNA form, the CDR3 reads TGTGCCAGCAGCTTTGGGGCAGGGGGAAACTATGGCTACACCTTC. Translation gives CASSFGAGGNYGYTF.

The genes are TRBV15 and TRBJ1-3; the D gene is possibly TRBD1 (5 bases). CDR1 and CDR2 from the germline V gene are LNHNV and YYDKDF (reference sequence). The V end was cut by 0 bases, the J end by 0 bases, with 12 bases between. The CDR3 is 17 amino acids. The CDR3 DNA follows: TGTGCCACCAGCAGAGATCTCAGGGAACCCTCTGGAAACACCATATATTTT. This gives the protein CATSRDLREPSGNTIYF.

This rearrangement joins TRBV2 to TRBJ2-7; 7 positions match TRBD2. The ends lost 7 bases at V and 6 bases at J; junction bases unmatched: 12. Germline CDR1 and CDR2: SNHLY and FYNNEI. The CDR3 runs 14 residues. As DNA, the CDR3 is TGTGCCAGCAAGGAGCCGGGGGGAATCGGCGAGCAGTACTTC. It translates to CASKEPGGIGEQYF.

The V and J genes are TRBV13 and TRBJ2-4; 8 bases agree with TRBD1. In germline, CDR1 is PRHDT, CDR2 FYEKMQ (reference sequence). The CDR3 has 16 residues. V dropped 3 bases and J dropped 0; count of bases not matched to a gene: 4. For the CDR3, the DNA is TGTGCCAGCAGCTTGGACAGGGTCCTAGCCAAAAACATTCAGTACTTC. It specifies CASSLDRVLAKNIQYF.

The J gene is TRBJ1-1, the V gene TRBV19; unclear D gene. The CDR3 runs 13 residues. Per the germline V gene, CDR1 is LNHDA and CDR2 is SQIVND (reference sequence). The ends were cut back, 6 bases at V and 0 bases at J, with 8 bases in the middle. CDR3 amino acids: CASRKTVNTEAFF. The CDR3, as DNA: TGTGCCAGTAGGAAAACGGTGAACACTGAAGCTTTCTTT.

The chain employs TRBV29-1 and TRBJ1-1; 8 bases are a match to TRBD1. The V and J ends lost 5 bases and 4 bases, in that order; junction bases with no gene match: 9. Germline-derived CDR1 and CDR2 are SQVTM and ANQGSEA. CDR3 size: 14 residues. The CDR3 DNA is TGCAGCGTTTTGCCAGGGGGCTTTGTCACTGAAGCTTTCTTT. It encodes CSVLPGGFVTEAFF.

The rearrangement joins TRBV5-1 to TRBJ2-1; 15 positions match TRBD2. This CDR3 is 18 amino acids long. With 1 base clipped from V and 7 bases from J, the junction kept 9 bases outside the gene matches. Germline CDR1 is SGHRS and CDR2 is YFSETQ. This CDR3 is CASSLNGLGTSGRNEQFF. The CDR3 region has the DNA TGCGCCAGCAGCTTGAATGGGTTAGGGACTAGCGGGAGGAATGAGCAGTTCTTC.

The rearrangement links TRBV5-6 to TRBJ2-5, with a tentative D call TRBD2 (5 bases). V gave up 4 bases and J gave up 5 bases, with 18 bases separating them. This CDR3 spans 15 amino acids. Per germline, CDR1 SGHDT and CDR2 YYEEEE. The CDR3 spells CASSPVPAAVETQYF. DNA for the CDR3: TGTGCCAGCAGCCCCGTCCCAGCGGCAGTCGAGACCCAGTACTTC.

The rearrangement links TRBV7-2 to TRBJ2-1; TRBD2 aligns across 8 bases. The CDR3 sequence is 13 residues long. The germline V gene has CDR1 SGHTA and CDR2 FQGNSA. J lost 9 bases, V lost 4 bases, and 5 bases had no gene match. The chain's CDR3 is CASSYGGAIEQFF. The CDR3 coding sequence is TGTGCCAGCAGCTACGGGGGGGCCATTGAGCAGTTCTTC.

This chain links TRBV27 with TRBJ2-3; the D is unclear. V lost 3 bases and J lost 0, with 4 bases in between. The CDR3 has 13 residues. Per germline, CDR1 MNHEY and CDR2 SMNVEV (reference sequence). The CDR3 reads CASSFVSTDTQYF. The CDR3 nucleotides read TGTGCCAGCAGTTTCGTTAGCACAGATACGCAGTATTTT.

This sequence joins TRBV27 and TRBJ2-3, with D perhaps TRBD2 (5 bases). V lost 0 bases to trimming and J lost 1 base, with 20 bases between them. Germline CDR1 MNHEY, CDR2 SMNVEV (reference sequence). This CDR3 is built from 19 residues. The DNA for the CDR3 is TGTGCCAGCAGTTTATCTCCCCCCGGACGGACTGGCCGCACAGATACGCAGTATTTT. Encoded protein: CASSLSPPGRTGRTDTQYF.

This chain uses TRBV3-1 (or the pseudogene TRBV3-2) with TRBJ1-2, with 12 positions matching TRBD1. Germline V gives CDR1 LGHDT, CDR2 YNNKEL (reference sequence). The CDR3 length is 16 residues. V lost 5 bases to trimming and J lost 4 bases; unmatched junction nucleotides: 8. The CDR3 DNA follows: TGTGCCAGCAGCTACGGGACAGGGGGCGGCACCTATGGCTACACCTTC. Amino acid sequence: CASSYGTGGGTYGYTF.

This clone was counted once. V gene TRBV5-1 combines with J gene TRBJ1-1, with TRBD1 matching 9 bases. The CDR3 runs to 17 residues. Germline values: CDR1 SGHRS, CDR2 YFSETQ. V shed 5 bases and J 2 bases; nucleotides not matched to a gene: 13. The DNA of the CDR3 is TGCGCCAGCAGGACCAGAGTGGGACAGGGCCCCAACACTGAAGCTTTCTTT. Amino acids: CASRTRVGQGPNTEAFF.

V usage is TRBV7-6 and J usage is TRBJ1-5; TRBD1 aligns across 7 bases. CDR1 is SGHVS and CDR2 is FNYEAQ in the germline V gene. CDR3 length equals 18 residues. V was clipped by 1 base and J by 4 bases; unmatched bases: 13. CDR3 region: CASSLGGQVAGHNQPQHF. Written as DNA, the CDR3 is TGTGCCAGCAGCTTAGGTGGACAGGTCGCCGGCCATAATCAGCCCCAGCATTTT.

The V gene is TRBV28, the J gene TRBJ2-1, with D perhaps TRBD2 (5 bases). Germline CDR1 reads MDHEN; CDR2 reads SYDVKM. The germline V and J ends were trimmed by 5 bases and 9 bases, with 14 bases remaining between them. This CDR3 region has 13 residues. For the CDR3, the DNA is TGTGCCAGCAGTCCCCCGCGGGCCTTTGAGCAGTTCTTC. This codes for CASSPPRAFEQFF.

V is TRBV11-2 and J is TRBJ2-1; 10 positions match TRBD1. The CDR3 consists of 16 residues. The trim removed 5 bases at V and 2 bases at J, leaving 6 bases unmatched. Germline V CDR1 and CDR2: SGHAT, FQNNGV. CDR3 in DNA: TGTGCCAGCAGCCCAGGGACAGGGGACCCCTACAATGAGCAGTTCTTC. This translates into CASSPGTGDPYNEQFF.

This rearrangement joins TRBV4-3 to TRBJ1-4; weak D call: TRBD1 (5 bases). The CDR3 spans 16 residues. Germline CDR1 is LGHNA and CDR2 is YSLEER. V lost 7 bases, J lost 7 bases, and 22 bases lay in between. The CDR3 protein is CASTHTSAGISEKLFF. CDR3 DNA sequence: TGCGCCAGCACTCACACGTCCGCAGGGATAAGTGAAAAACTGTTTTTT.

CDR3 loop: CASLFVGGDTEAFF. The CDR3 DNA follows: TGTGCCAGTCTCTTCGTTGGGGGGGACACTGAAGCTTTCTTT. The J gene is TRBJ1-1, the V gene TRBV19; D perhaps matches TRBD1 (5 bases). Trimming cost V 8 bases and J 3 bases, with 16 bases left between them. The CDR3 is 14 residues long. The germline V gene encodes CDR1 LNHDA and CDR2 SQIVND (reference sequence).

This clone was found once. The chain employs TRBV11-3 and TRBJ1-6, with 8 bases that match TRBD1. The length of the CDR3 is 16 residues. V was pared by 5 bases and J by 5 bases, with 8 bases of the junction left unmatched. CDR1 and CDR2 from the germline V gene are SGHNT and YENEEA. The CDR3: CASSPRPQGDNSPLHF. The CDR3 nucleotides are TGTGCCAGCAGCCCAAGACCACAGGGGGATAATTCACCCCTCCACTTT.

The V call is TRBV7-3, the J call TRBJ2-1, with TRBD2 matching over 10 bases. The CDR3 length is 16 residues. The V gene's germline CDR1 is SGHTA and CDR2 FQGTGA. V gave up 5 bases and J gave up 3 bases; unmatched junction bases: 7. The CDR3 nucleotides read TGTGCCAGCAGCCCGGCTAGCGGGGGACTCTACAATGAGCAGTTCTTC. It yields the protein CASSPASGGLYNEQFF.